This TCR beta chain was documented in a study of blood T cell repertoires in COVID-19. The participants were between about 18 and 90 years old and came from some 23 US areas. Donors were grouped by their self-reported clinical history. The CDR3 loop spans 13 amino acids. In germline, CDR1 is ENHRY, CDR2 SYGVKD. V was clipped by 8 bases and J by 6 bases, with 16 bases between them. Per the study methods: Reference gene primer amplification gave estimated nucleated cell counts. The table came from immunoSEQ multiplex PCR; TCRdb's copy has only in-frame clones and leaves some out. V, J and clone size are taken as reported in that table, and D and trimming were inferred from the DNA itself. The sample includes a few hundred thousand clones, 89% of them seen just once.

The source material was PBMCs or T cells enriched from blood (not recorded which). This sequence was found in a woman between 50 and 59 years old who had been exposed to COVID-19. This chain uses TRBV10-3 with TRBJ1-2; D is undetermined. The CDR3 nucleotides read TGTGCCATCCGAAAAGAAATTTCGGATGGCTACACCTTC. Translating it yields CAIRKEISDGYTF.